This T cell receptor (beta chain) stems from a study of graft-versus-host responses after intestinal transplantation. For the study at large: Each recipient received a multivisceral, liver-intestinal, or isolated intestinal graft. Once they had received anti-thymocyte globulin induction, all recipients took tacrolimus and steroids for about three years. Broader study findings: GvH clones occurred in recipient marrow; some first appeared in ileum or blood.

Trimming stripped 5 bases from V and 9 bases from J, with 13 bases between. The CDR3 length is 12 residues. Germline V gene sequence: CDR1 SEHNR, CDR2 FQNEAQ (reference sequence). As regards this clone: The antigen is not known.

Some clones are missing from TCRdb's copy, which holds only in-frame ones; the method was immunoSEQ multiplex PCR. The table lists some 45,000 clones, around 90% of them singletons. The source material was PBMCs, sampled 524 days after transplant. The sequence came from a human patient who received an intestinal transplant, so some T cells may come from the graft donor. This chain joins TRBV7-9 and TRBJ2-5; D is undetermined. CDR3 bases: TGTGCCAGCAGCCCTCCCGGTCGCGCCCAGTACTTC. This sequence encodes CASSPPGRAQYF.